This TCR beta chain was sequenced during a study of regulatory T cells in long-lasting Graves disease. General study findings and limits: TRBV28 was favored in persistent disease, as were TRBJ1-2 and TRBJ2-5.

The CDR3 contains 13 residues. The V gene lost 6 bases and the J gene lost 3 bases, with 14 bases spanning the gap. Germline assignment: CDR1 DFQATT and CDR2 SNEGSKA (reference sequence). Time point described: persistent/refractory GD, antithyroid drugs over 5 years with positive TRAb. With RNA extracted from PBMCs as input, the TCR library was made. In each case, Graves' disease was diagnosed per American Thyroid Association guidelines. Approximately 10-milliliter peripheral blood samples went into EDTA tubes. This clonotype was seen a handful of times. The antigen remains unidentified. Arm-PCR of CDR3 regions with iRepertoire HTBI primers generated TCR beta libraries. A single record per CDR3 protein comes from TCRdb applying MiXCR to the multiplex PCR reads. The sample consists of 500,000 to 700,000 distinct CDR3 sequences, about 30% of them appearing once.

The TCR sequence derives from a female donor with Graves disease. This rearrangement joins TRBV20-1 to TRBJ1-2; possibly TRBD1 for D (6 bases). Specimen: peripheral blood mononuclear cells (PBMCs), collected when the disease was refractory, from a patient treated with antithyroid drugs. The CDR3 sequence: CSANKDSYYGYTF. CDR3 DNA sequence: TGCAGTGCAAACAAGGACAGCTACTATGGCTACACCTTC.